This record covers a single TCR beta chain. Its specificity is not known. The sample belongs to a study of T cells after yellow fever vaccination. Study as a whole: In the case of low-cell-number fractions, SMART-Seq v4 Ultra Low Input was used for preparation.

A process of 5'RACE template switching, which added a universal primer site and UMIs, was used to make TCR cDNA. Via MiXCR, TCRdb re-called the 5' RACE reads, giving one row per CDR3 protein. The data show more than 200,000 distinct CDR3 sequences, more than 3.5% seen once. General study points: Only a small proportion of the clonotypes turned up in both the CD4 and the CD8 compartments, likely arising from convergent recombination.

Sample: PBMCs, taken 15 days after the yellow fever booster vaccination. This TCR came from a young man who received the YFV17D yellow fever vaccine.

The CDR3 DNA reads TGTGCCAGCAGTCAACACCCAAGGGATAAACCCCAGCATTTT. The encoded protein is CASSQHPRDKPQHF. V gene TRBV6-2 or TRBV6-3 combines with J gene TRBJ1-5; D is uncertain. Trimming stripped 5 bases from V and 10 bases from J, with 18 bases between. This CDR3 has 14 amino acids. The germline CDR1 and CDR2 sequences are MNHEY and SVGEGT.